Below are 20 T cell receptor beta chains sequenced from a single sample in a study of beta chain features in type 1 diabetes. Study findings and constraints: In every one of the four CD4+ subsets, TCRB CDR3s were moderately but significantly shorter in Type 1 diabetes patients.

Expressed TCRB transcripts were sequenced because the entire RNA isolate underwent reverse transcription. Sequenced by immunoSEQ multiplex PCR; TCRdb stores in-frame clones only, minus some. The data hold approximately 250,000 clones, with about 23% observed a single time. For these receptors, no antigen is known. Sequencing was carried out using naive CD4+ T cells from blood. All receptors come from a young woman with type 1 diabetes.

This chain connects TRBV5-6 to TRBJ2-5; 10 nucleotides align to TRBD2. After removal of 1 base from V and 5 bases from J, the junction contained 8 bases not matched to a gene. This CDR3 has 16 amino acids. Looked up from germline, CDR1 is SGHDT and CDR2 is YYEEEE. Here the CDR3 DNA reads TGTGCCAGCAGCTTGACTAGCGGGATCGCCGTGGAGACCCAGTACTTC. It yields the protein CASSLTSGIAVETQYF.

In DNA, the CDR3 is TGCAGCGGACTAGTCTCCTACGAGCAGTACTTC. Its protein product is CSGLVSYEQYF. This chain connects TRBV29-1 to TRBJ2-7; maybe TRBD2 (6 bases). This CDR3 is 11 amino acids long. Trimming stripped 7 bases from V and 0 bases from J, with 7 bases between. Germline CDR1 is SQVTM and CDR2 is ANQGSEA.

Only a few counts were recorded for this clone. This chain connects TRBV2 to TRBJ2-7; 7 bases line up with TRBD1. This CDR3 has 15 residues. From germline, CDR1 is SNHLY and CDR2 FYNNEI. The V and J ends lost 2 bases and 0 bases, in that order; junction bases with no gene match: 4. CDR3 nucleotide sequence: TGTGCCAGCAGTGAAATTGGGACAGACTCCTACGAGCAGTACTTC. This translates into CASSEIGTDSYEQYF.

The rearrangement uses TRBV30 and TRBJ2-5; 9 positions match TRBD1. The V segment lost 0 bases and the J segment 9 bases; nucleotides outside the gene matches: 8. This CDR3 has 14 residues. Germline lookup yields CDR1 GTSNPN and CDR2 SVGIG (reference sequence). The CDR3 DNA follows: TGTGCCTGGAGTGTAGGGACAGGGCAGGAGGCCCAGTACTTC. It codes for CAWSVGTGQEAQYF.

V gene TRBV30 combines with J gene TRBJ1-1, with D tentatively TRBD1 (5 bases). CDR1 is GTSNPN, CDR2 SVGIG, per germline (reference sequence). CDR3 length: 15 amino acids. Trimming shortened V by 2 bases and J by 0 bases, and 13 bases separated the two germline ends. The CDR3 coding sequence is TGTGCCTGGAGTACTACGACAGCTATGAACACTGAAGCTTTCTTT. Protein: CAWSTTTAMNTEAFF.

This sequence joins TRBV19 and TRBJ1-5, with D perhaps matching TRBD1 (6 bases). The V gene lost 6 bases and the J gene lost 1 base, with 10 bases spanning the gap. CDR1 and CDR2 (germline): LNHDA, SQIVND (reference sequence). CDR3 length equals 14 residues. The CDR3 DNA reads as TGTGCCAGTAGCCCAGGGGAAAGCAATCAGCCCCAGCATTTT. It translates to CASSPGESNQPQHF.

V usage is TRBV5-1 and J usage is TRBJ2-7, with 13 bases lining up with TRBD2. The trim removed 4 bases at V and 6 bases at J, leaving 10 bases unmatched. In germline, CDR1 is SGHRS, CDR2 YFSETQ. The CDR3 is made up of 16 amino acids. The CDR3: CASSLRTSGRTGEQYF. The CDR3 DNA sequence: TGCGCCAGCAGCCTTCGGACTAGCGGGAGAACTGGCGAGCAGTACTTC.

The V and J genes are TRBV4-1 and TRBJ2-1; tentative D call: TRBD2 (6 bases). V lost 0 bases, J lost 0 bases, and 12 bases lay in between. Germline V gives CDR1 MGHRA, CDR2 YSYEKL. The CDR3 loop spans 17 amino acids. The CDR3 region is CASSQDRGTDSYNEQFF. The CDR3 bases are TGCGCCAGCAGCCAAGATCGGGGGACGGACTCCTACAATGAGCAGTTCTTC.

This clone was observed a few times. This chain joins TRBV30 and TRBJ2-7; perhaps TRBD2 as D (6 bases). V was pared by 4 bases and J by 7 bases, with 14 bases between. Germline V gene sequence: CDR1 GTSNPN, CDR2 SVGIG (reference sequence). The CDR3 loop spans 12 amino acids. CDR3 residues: CAWTLVRGEQYF. The CDR3 region has the DNA TGTGCCTGGACATTGGTTCGGGGGGAGCAGTACTTC. Based on the CDR3 plus reference TRBV30 and TRBJ2-7, the full variable domain is SQTIHQWPATLVQPVGSPLSLECTVEGTSNPNLYWYRQAAGRGLQLLFYSVGIGQISSEVPQNLSASRPQDRQFILSSKKLLLSDSGFYLCAWTLVRGEQYFGPGTRLTVT.

The V gene is TRBV9, the J gene TRBJ1-1; possible D gene TRBD1, 5 bases. The CDR3 is 15 amino acids. Germline assignment: CDR1 SGDLS and CDR2 YYNGEE. Trimming removed 0 bases from V and 5 bases from J, with 14 bases in between. The CDR3 DNA follows: TGTGCCAGCAGCGTAGCTTTAGGGGATGAGACTGAAGCTTTCTTT. As protein: CASSVALGDETEAFF.

This clone was seen only a few times. This chain joins TRBV5-1 and TRBJ2-6; D unresolved. CDR3 length: 14 residues. The V end was cut by 5 bases, the J end by 2 bases, with 8 bases between. CDR1 and CDR2 (germline): SGHRS, YFSETQ. CDR3 amino acids: CASSTDPGANVLTF. CDR3 DNA sequence: TGCGCCAGCAGTACAGACCCTGGGGCCAACGTCCTGACTTTC.

The DNA for the CDR3 is TGTGCCAGCATCCGTGTTCACATGAACACTGAAGCTTTCTTT. Translated: CASIRVHMNTEAFF. The rearrangement links TRBV27 to TRBJ1-1; D is undetermined. In germline, CDR1 is MNHEY, CDR2 SMNVEV (reference sequence). Trimming took off 7 bases at V and 0 bases at J, with 12 bases between the two ends. The CDR3 has 14 amino acids.

The rearrangement links TRBV11-1 to TRBJ2-7, with D possibly being TRBD2 (5 bases). Trimming stripped 3 bases from V and 4 bases from J, with 7 bases between. Germline V gene sequence: CDR1 SGHAT, CDR2 FQDESV (reference sequence). The CDR3 has 12 residues. The CDR3 sequence: CASSFEGYEQYF. The CDR3 nucleotides are TGTGCCAGCAGCTTTGAGGGATACGAGCAGTACTTC.

This sequence joins TRBV11-3 and TRBJ2-1, with a weak D call TRBD2 (8 bases). Per germline, CDR1 SGHNT and CDR2 YENEEA. The V gene lost 3 bases and the J gene lost 7 bases, with 19 bases spanning the gap. The CDR3 totals 16 residues. The CDR3 reads CASSFGDSGSVNEQFF. CDR3 sequence (DNA): TGTGCCAGCAGCTTTGGGGACAGCGGGAGTGTTAATGAGCAGTTCTTC.

This clone was recorded a few times. The CDR3 sequence is CASSPPGQRIYEQYF. As DNA, the CDR3 is TGTGCCAGCTCACCACCGGGACAGAGAATCTACGAGCAGTACTTC. V gene TRBV18 combines with J gene TRBJ2-7; TRBD1 agrees at 7 bases. In germline, CDR1 is KGHSH, CDR2 LQKENI. With 0 bases clipped from V and 3 bases from J, the junction kept 5 bases outside the gene matches. This CDR3 is built from 15 residues.

This rearrangement joins TRBV7-3 to TRBJ2-1, with TRBD2 as a possible D gene (6 bases). This CDR3 is built from 14 residues. CDR1 is SGHTA, CDR2 FQGTGA, per germline. With 8 bases removed from V and 4 bases from J, the gap between germline ends came to 15 bases. The CDR3 is CASLSSTSYNEQFF. The CDR3, as DNA: TGTGCCAGCCTTTCGTCGACTAGTTACAATGAGCAGTTCTTC.

In this sample, this clone turned up a few times. V gene TRBV2 combines with J gene TRBJ2-5; D is possibly TRBD2 (6 bases). The V and J ends lost 6 bases and 4 bases respectively, with 15 bases between them. CDR1 is SNHLY and CDR2 is FYNNEI in the germline V gene. The CDR3 loop spans 14 amino acids. The chain's CDR3 is CASRSGVNPETQYF. In DNA form, the CDR3 reads TGTGCCAGCAGGTCGGGGGTTAACCCAGAGACCCAGTACTTC.

V usage is TRBV30 and J usage is TRBJ2-5; D unresolved. Germline-derived CDR1 and CDR2 are GTSNPN and SVGIG (reference sequence). Trimming removed 0 bases at V and 0 bases at J, with 5 bases between. The CDR3 sequence is 13 residues long. CDR3 amino acids: CAWSVHNQETQYF. The CDR3 coding sequence is TGTGCCTGGAGTGTACACAACCAAGAGACCCAGTACTTC.

V usage is TRBV6-5 and J usage is TRBJ2-1; D unclear. The CDR3 spans 14 residues. V was shortened by 0 bases and J by 4 bases, with 7 bases between the two germline ends. Looked up from germline, CDR1 is MNHEY and CDR2 is SVGAGI. The CDR3 protein is CASSYSIGYNEQFF. CDR3 DNA: TGTGCCAGCAGTTACTCTATCGGGTACAATGAGCAGTTCTTC.

This clone was observed a handful of times. The genes are TRBV28 and TRBJ1-5, with 8 positions matching TRBD1. J lost 5 bases, V lost 4 bases, and 7 bases had no gene match. CDR3 length: 15 residues. From germline, CDR1 is MDHEN and CDR2 SYDVKM. The CDR3 region has the DNA TGTGCCAGCAGTTCCCCACAGGGGGGTGATCAGCCCCAGCATTTT. Translation gives CASSSPQGGDQPQHF.